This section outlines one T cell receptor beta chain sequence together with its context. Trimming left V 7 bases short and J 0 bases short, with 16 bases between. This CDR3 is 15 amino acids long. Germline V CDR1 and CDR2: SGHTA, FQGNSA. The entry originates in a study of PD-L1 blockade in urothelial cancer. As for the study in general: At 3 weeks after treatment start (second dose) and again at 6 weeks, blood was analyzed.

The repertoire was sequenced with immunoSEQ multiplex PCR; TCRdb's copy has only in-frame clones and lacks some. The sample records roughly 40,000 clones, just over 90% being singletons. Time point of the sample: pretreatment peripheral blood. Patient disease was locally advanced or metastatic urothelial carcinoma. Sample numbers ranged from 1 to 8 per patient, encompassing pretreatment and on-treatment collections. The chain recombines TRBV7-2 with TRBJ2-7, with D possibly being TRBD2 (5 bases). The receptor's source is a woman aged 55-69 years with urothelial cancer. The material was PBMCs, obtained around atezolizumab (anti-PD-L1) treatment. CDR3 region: CASTPQPGSSYEQYF. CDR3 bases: TGTGCCAGCACCCCTCAGCCGGGGTCCTCCTACGAGCAGTACTTC. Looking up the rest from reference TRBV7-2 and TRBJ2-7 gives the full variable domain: GAGVSQSPSNKVTEKGKDVELRCDPISGHTALYWYRQSLGQGLEFLIYFQGNSAPDKSGLPSDRFSAERTGGSVSTLTIQRTQQEDSAVYLCASTPQPGSSYEQYFGPGTRLTVT.